This T cell receptor (beta chain) was captured in a study of blood T cell repertoires in COVID-19. Whole-study context: Italy, Spain and the United States were the sources of the convalescent and acute COVID-19 samples. PBMCs, B-cell-depleted T cells, or T cells were the source of the cDNA or gDNA that made up the material.

How the authors handled the data: By means of reference gene primer amplification, nucleated cell counts were estimated. Profiled with immunoSEQ multiplex PCR; TCRdb holds only in-frame clones, not every one. The V and J calls and clone size were taken over from that table, and D and trimming were inferred from the DNA. The sample carries about 34,000 clones, roughly 80% recorded once. This clone has more than one count but fewer than ten. Germline V gene sequence: CDR1 WSHSY, CDR2 SAAADI. Trimming took 2 bases from V and 9 from J; bases not matched to a gene: 4. The CDR3 consists of 14 residues. Seattle patients were enrolled while actively infected and followed longitudinally.

Sequenced sample: peripheral blood. The TCR comes from an older man with COVID-19, enrolled during active disease. V gene TRBV10-2 combines with J gene TRBJ1-6; 7 nucleotides match TRBD1. The CDR3 is CASSERDRTSPLHF. Written as DNA, the CDR3 is TGCGCCAGCAGTGAGAGGGACAGAACTTCACCCCTCCACTTT.